This is a list of T cell receptor beta chains from one sample in a study of blood T cells in healthy people across ages. TCRdb itself ran the 5' RACE reads through MiXCR, one entry per CDR3 protein. The data hold fewer than 2 million distinct CDR3 sequences, with about two fifths observed a single time. The sequenced sample was blood. The source of these receptors is a human donor in good health. The CDR3 runs from the conserved cysteine through the conserved F or W. Each record gives: J gene, V gene, CDR3 protein.

TRBJ2-1,TRBV12-3/TRBV12-4,CASSLELAGGRNEQFF
TRBJ2-5,TRBV18,CASTQGREETQYF
TRBJ2-3,TRBV2,CASSEPRTGLSTDTQYF
TRBJ1-2,TRBV4-3,CASSQEGGSSFFYGYTF
TRBJ1-1,TRBV10-3,CAISGEGTEAFF
TRBJ2-3,TRBV12-3/TRBV12-4,CVSTSTGTDTQYF
TRBJ2-1,TRBV27,CASSPMGQGGFVNEQFF
TRBJ2-7,TRBV6-1,CASNYPQDKELNYEQYF
TRBJ2-7,TRBV7-2,CASSFRPLTGEQYF
TRBJ2-7,TRBV4-3,CASSQEMSTALREQYF
TRBJ2-7,TRBV6-5,CASRQAGTYEQYF
TRBJ2-5,TRBV3-1,CASSQVGVPFQAQETQYF
TRBJ2-3,TRBV20-1,CSARDHLAGDTDTQYF
TRBJ1-4,TRBV5-1,CASSLNVWGEEEKLFF
TRBJ1-2,TRBV28,CASSLSPLGGGNYGYTF
TRBJ1-2,TRBV4-2,CASSQDGTPSDYGYTF
TRBJ2-3,TRBV7-2,CASRFNGDTQYF
TRBJ1-1,TRBV7-2,CASSLGGQGNTEAFF
TRBJ2-2,TRBV5-5,CASSSGPGFTGELFF
TRBJ2-7,TRBV9,CASSPSLDRESEQYF
TRBJ1-1,TRBV6-5,CATSLPGINTEAFF
TRBJ2-3,TRBV5-1,CASTGGALTDTQYF
TRBJ1-1,TRBV27,CASSTKPGQGYGEAFF
TRBJ2-7,TRBV24-1,CATSDNRIYEQYF
TRBJ2-5,TRBV15,CATSLIPIDLVPPEYF
TRBJ2-1,TRBV7-9,CAGSPRAGEGYNEQFF
TRBJ2-1,TRBV24-1,CATSDLAGAALYEQFF
TRBJ2-1,TRBV12-3/TRBV12-4,CASSKEVGSYNEQFF
TRBJ1-5,TRBV6-2/TRBV6-3,CASSSDRVRDRPQHF
TRBJ2-5,TRBV5-1,CASRPGGAKETQYF
TRBJ2-1,TRBV4-2,CASSQAQGLAGGNEQFF
TRBJ2-5,TRBV7-6,CASSFLAGSQETQYF
TRBJ2-7,TRBV11-2,CASSLSDLGFSDTYEQYF
TRBJ2-5,TRBV6-1,CASRTVRIETQYF
TRBJ1-1,TRBV7-3,CASSLTSGQNTEAFF
TRBJ1-2,TRBV15,CATSPGAWYGYTF
TRBJ2-5,TRBV29-1,CSAEEGGGQETQYF
TRBJ1-2,TRBV20-1,CSASWSQRDGYTF
TRBJ1-4,TRBV6-6,CASSSMPPATNEKLFF